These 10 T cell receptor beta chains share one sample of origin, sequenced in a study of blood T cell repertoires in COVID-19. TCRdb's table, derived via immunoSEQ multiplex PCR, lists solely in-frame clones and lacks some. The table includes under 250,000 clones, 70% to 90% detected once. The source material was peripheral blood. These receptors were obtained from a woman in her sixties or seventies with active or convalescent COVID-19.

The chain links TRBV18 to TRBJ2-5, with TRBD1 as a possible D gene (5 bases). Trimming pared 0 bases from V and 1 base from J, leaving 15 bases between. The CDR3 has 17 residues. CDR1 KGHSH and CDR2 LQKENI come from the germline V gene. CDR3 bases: TGTGCCAGCTCACCACCCTCAGCCAGTAGGGGCCAAGAGACCCAGTACTTC. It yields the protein CASSPPSASRGQETQYF.

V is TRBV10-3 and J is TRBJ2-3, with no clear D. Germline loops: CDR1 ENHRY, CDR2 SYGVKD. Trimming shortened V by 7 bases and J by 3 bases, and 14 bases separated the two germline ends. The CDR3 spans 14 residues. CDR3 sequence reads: CAITASTTTDTQYF. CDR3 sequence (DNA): TGTGCCATCACAGCGTCTACCACTACAGATACGCAGTATTTT.

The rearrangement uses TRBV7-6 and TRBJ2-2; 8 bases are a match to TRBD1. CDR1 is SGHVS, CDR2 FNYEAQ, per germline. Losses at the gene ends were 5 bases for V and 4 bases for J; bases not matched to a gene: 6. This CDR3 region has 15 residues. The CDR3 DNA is TGTGCCAGCAGCGTGGGACAGGTTACCACCGGGGAGCTGTTTTTT. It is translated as CASSVGQVTTGELFF.

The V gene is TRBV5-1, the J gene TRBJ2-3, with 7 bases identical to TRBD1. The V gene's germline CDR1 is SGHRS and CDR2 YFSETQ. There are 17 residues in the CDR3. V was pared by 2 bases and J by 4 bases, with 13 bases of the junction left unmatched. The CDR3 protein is CASSFLQGFNPADTQYF. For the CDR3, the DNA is TGCGCCAGCAGCTTCTTACAGGGGTTCAACCCCGCAGATACGCAGTATTTT.

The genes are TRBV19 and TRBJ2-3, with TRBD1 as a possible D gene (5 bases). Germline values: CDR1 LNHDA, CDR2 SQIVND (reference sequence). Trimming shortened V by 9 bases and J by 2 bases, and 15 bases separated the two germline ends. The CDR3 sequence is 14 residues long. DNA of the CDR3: TGTGCCAGCAAACGCAGGGAATACACAGATACGCAGTATTTT. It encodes CASKRREYTDTQYF.

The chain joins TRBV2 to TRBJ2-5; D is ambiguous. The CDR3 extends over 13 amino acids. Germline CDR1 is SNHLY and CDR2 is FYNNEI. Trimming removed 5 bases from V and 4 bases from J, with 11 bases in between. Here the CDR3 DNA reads TGTGCCAGCAGTAAAATCCCTAGAGAGACCCAGTACTTC. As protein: CASSKIPRETQYF. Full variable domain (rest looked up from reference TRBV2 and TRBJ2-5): EPEVTQTPSHQVTQMGQEVILRCVPISNHLYFYWYRQILGQKVEFLVSFYNNEISEKSEIFDDQFSVERPDGSNFTLKIRSTKLEDSAMYFCASSKIPRETQYFGPGTRLLVL.

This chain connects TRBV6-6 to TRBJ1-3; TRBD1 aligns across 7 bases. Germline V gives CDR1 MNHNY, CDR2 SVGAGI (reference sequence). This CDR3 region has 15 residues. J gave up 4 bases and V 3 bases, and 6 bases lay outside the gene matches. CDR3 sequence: CASSYIQGNGNTIYF. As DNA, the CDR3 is TGTGCCAGCAGTTATATACAGGGGAACGGAAACACCATATATTTT.

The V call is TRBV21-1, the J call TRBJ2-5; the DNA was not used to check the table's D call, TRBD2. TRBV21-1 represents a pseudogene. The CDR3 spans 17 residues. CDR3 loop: CASSKGLVAGSQETQYF. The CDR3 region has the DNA TGTGCCAGCAGCAAAGGTCTCGTAGCGGGTTCTCAAGAGACCCAGTACTTC.

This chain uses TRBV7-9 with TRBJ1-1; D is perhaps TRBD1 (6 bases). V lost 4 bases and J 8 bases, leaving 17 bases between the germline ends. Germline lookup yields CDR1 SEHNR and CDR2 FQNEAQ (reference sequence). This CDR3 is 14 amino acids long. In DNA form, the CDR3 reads TGTGCCAGCAGCTCCACAGGGAGAATTGAGGAAGCTTTCTTT. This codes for CASSSTGRIEEAFF.

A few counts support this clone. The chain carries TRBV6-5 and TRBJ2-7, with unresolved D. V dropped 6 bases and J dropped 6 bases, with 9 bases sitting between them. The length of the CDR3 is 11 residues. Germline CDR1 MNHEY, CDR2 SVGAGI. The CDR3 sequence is CASRLRSEQYF. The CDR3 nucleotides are TGTGCCAGCAGACTACGCTCCGAGCAGTACTTC.